This TCR beta chain was sequenced during a study of blood T cell repertoires in COVID-19. Germline loops: CDR1 ENHRY, CDR2 SYGVKD. V was cut by 2 bases and J by 1 base, with 9 bases left in between. The CDR3 sequence is 15 residues long. The data were produced by immunoSEQ multiplex PCR, yet TCRdb's version contains in-frame clones alone and is incomplete. The table has about 190,000 clones, around 85% seen once. The source is a man in his 70s with active or convalescent COVID-19. Material for sequencing was peripheral blood. The chain links TRBV10-3 to TRBJ1-3; D might be TRBD1 (5 bases). CDR3 loop: CAISEGGISGNTIYF. DNA for the CDR3: TGTGCCATCAGTGAGGGGGGGATTTCTGGAAACACCATATATTTT.